Below, 8 T cell receptor beta chains from the same sample are listed, as sequenced in a study of blood T cell repertoires in COVID-19 (dated by TCRdb to about 2020). Libraries came from the immunoSEQ multiplex PCR assay. TCRdb carries this immuneACCESS record with in-frame sequences only. Its versions omit some clonotypes, under half of them owing to an unresolved V gene in the studies checked, with the rest unexplained. This sample lists under 150,000 clones; 85% were detected once. Roughly an eighth of the sample lies in the top ten. Sample: peripheral blood. The receptors derive from a human donor in a cohort sampled during active COVID-19.

The J gene is TRBJ2-7, the V gene TRBV12-3 or TRBV12-4; D might be TRBD1 (6 bases). The V end lost 7 bases, the J end lost 3 bases, and 7 bases lay between the germline ends. This CDR3 is built from 11 residues. Here the CDR3 DNA reads TGTGCCAGCACGACAGGCTACGAGCAGTACTTC. It is translated as CASTTGYEQYF.

The V and J genes are TRBV18 and TRBJ2-7; 8 bases match TRBD2. The DNA end is a closer match to TRBJ2-1, so the J assignment may be wrong. The CDR3 loop spans 17 amino acids. Germline values: CDR1 KGHSH, CDR2 LQKENI. CDR3 protein: CASSPGSSGASGNEQFF. CDR3 coding DNA: TGTGCCAGCTCACCAGGAAGTAGCGGGGCGTCGGGCAATGAGCAGTTCTTC.

This chain uses TRBV3-1 (or the pseudogene TRBV3-2) with TRBJ2-1; 10 bases match TRBD2. With V trimmed by 4 bases and J by 9 bases, 9 bases remained unmatched. Germline lookup yields CDR1 LGHDT and CDR2 YNNKEL (reference sequence). This CDR3 spans 15 amino acids. CDR3 region: CASSPTGTSVGEQFF. The CDR3 nucleotides read TGTGCCAGCAGCCCCACCGGGACTAGCGTCGGTGAGCAGTTCTTC.

CDR3 coding DNA: TGTGCCATCAGTGCGGTGGCAGATACGCAGTATTTT. Amino acids: CAISAVADTQYF. The V call is TRBV10-3, the J call TRBJ2-3, with D hard to call. V was shortened by 4 bases and J by 4 bases, with 6 bases between the two germline ends. The CDR3 has 12 amino acids. From germline, CDR1 is ENHRY and CDR2 SYGVKD.

The CDR3 coding sequence is TGCAGCGTTGCTAGCTCTTTACAGGGAGATTACGAGCAGTACTTC. This codes for CSVASSLQGDYEQYF. This chain joins TRBV29-1 and TRBJ2-7; tentatively, D is TRBD1 (6 bases). The CDR3 length is 15 residues. Germline V CDR1 and CDR2: SQVTM, ANQGSEA. V lost 4 bases to trimming and J lost 4 bases, with 20 bases between them.

The chain is built from TRBV29-1 and TRBJ2-7; no definite D call. CDR3 length: 11 residues. The germline V gene has CDR1 SQVTM and CDR2 ANQGSEA. Trimming removed 7 bases from V and 7 bases from J, with 14 bases in between. The CDR3 here is CSGSSTDEQYF. CDR3 in DNA: TGCAGCGGATCCTCCACAGATGAGCAGTACTTC.

V gene TRBV29-1 combines with J gene TRBJ2-3; 10 bases map to TRBD2. Germline lookup yields CDR1 SQVTM and CDR2 ANQGSEA. The CDR3 sequence is 16 residues long. Germline trimming cut 0 bases from V and 3 bases from J; bases unmatched to any gene: 6. The CDR3 DNA reads as TGCAGCGTTGAAGATTGGAAACTAGCGGGGACAGATACGCAGTATTTT. Encoded protein: CSVEDWKLAGTDTQYF.

V usage is TRBV14 and J usage is TRBJ1-4, with D possibly being TRBD1 (5 bases). The CDR3 contains 15 residues. Trimming removed 4 bases at V and 6 bases at J, with 15 bases between. The germline gives CDR1 SGHDN, CDR2 FVKESK. The CDR3 region is CASSPKPGDYEKLFF. The CDR3 coding sequence is TGTGCCAGCAGCCCTAAGCCGGGGGATTATGAAAAACTGTTTTTT. Full variable domain (missing parts from reference TRBV14 and TRBJ1-4): EAGVTQFPSHSVIEKGQTVTLRCDPISGHDNLYWYRRVMGKEIKFLLHFVKESKQDESGMPNNRFLAERTGGTYSTLKVQPAELEDSGVYFCASSPKPGDYEKLFFGSGTQLSVL.